This paragraph reports one TCR beta chain. The CDR3 has 15 residues. V lost 4 bases and J lost 7; bases outside the gene matches: 8. Germline lookup yields CDR1 LNHDA and CDR2 SQIVND (reference sequence). This specimen comes from a study of cytomegalovirus exposure and HLA in healthy donors. The PCR ran on 60 Vbeta and 13 Jbeta primers. Assay: immunoSEQ multiplex PCR; the TCRdb copy retains only in-frame clones and omits some. The sample has over 100,000 clones, roughly 70% seen once. The TCR originated in a man aged 40-50 years in good health and CMV-seronegative. Input material: PBMCs. The V and J genes are TRBV19 and TRBJ1-5; TRBD1 matches at 9 bases. The CDR3: CASSRDRVSRQPQHF. Written as DNA, the CDR3 is TGTGCCAGTAGTAGGGACAGGGTTTCACGACAGCCCCAGCATTTT.